This T cell receptor (beta chain) is drawn from a study of cytotoxic CD8 clonotypes in ibrutinib-treated CLL. About this clone itself: Its antigen is as yet unknown.

Study outcomes and limitations: Baseline clonality, above age-matched healthy donor levels, tracked circulating CD8+ T-cell counts.

This CDR3 has 16 residues. The V gene's germline CDR1 is MGHRA and CDR2 YSYEKL. Trimming took off 0 bases at V and 3 bases at J, with 12 bases between the two ends. Libraries were prepared by immunoSEQ multiplex PCR; TCRdb keeps only in-frame clonotypes and omits some of them. The data show some 300,000 clones, 80% seen once. The J gene is TRBJ1-5, the V gene TRBV4-1, with no clear D. This clonotype originated in a human donor with chronic lymphocytic leukemia. The input for sequencing was PBMCs, taken before ibrutinib treatment. The CDR3 DNA follows: TGCGCCAGCAGCCAAGAAAGCTGGAGTTTCAATCAGCCCCAGCATTTT. Translated, it gives CASSQESWSFNQPQHF.